The text below deals with one T cell receptor beta chain. The antigen is unknown. With a much larger clone just one base away, this may be a read error. Because the CDR3 is missing its conserved closing phenylalanine or tryptophan, this is likely a read error. At the time of active disease, bone marrow was collected from every patient. These data belong to a study of read filtering for tumor transcriptome and immune sequencing. Study-wide background: RNA-seq yielded only 85 to 1273 TCR reads, IR-seq about 4.05 to 11 million. Overall study findings and caveats: Correlation between methods rose after single-read clonotypes were removed.

The ends were cut back, 4 bases at V and 7 bases at J, with 14 bases in the middle. Germline lookup yields CDR1 SGHVS and CDR2 FQNEAQ. This CDR3 is built from 14 residues. This library used roughly 430 ng RNA and molecular barcoded adaptors spanning alpha/delta and beta/gamma chains. TCRdb re-analysed the reads in MiXCR, keeping a single row per CDR3 protein. Of 130,000 or so distinct CDR3 sequences in the sample, around 14% were seen once. The source of this sequence is a donor aged 40 or older with multiple myeloma. Source material: a population of CD138-negative cells sorted from bone marrow. The chain uses TRBV7-8 and TRBJ2-1; no firm D call. CDR3 region: CASSSSKDKNEQFL. As DNA, the CDR3 is TGTGCCAGCAGCTCTTCTAAGGATAAAAATGAGCAGTTCCTC.